In this sample, the clone carrying this TCR beta chain turned up once. The target antigen is unknown. The germline V and J ends were trimmed by 5 bases and 4 bases, with 11 bases remaining between them. The CDR3 has 13 residues. Germline CDR1 reads KGHSH; CDR2 reads LQKENI. This sample stems from a study of cytomegalovirus exposure and HLA in healthy donors. Study-level information: Unique TCRs numbering roughly 85 million, obtained from HLA-typed donors, made up an early data release. Study-wide results and limits: Later analysis demonstrated an association between a missense DCLRE1C variant and TCR beta V- and J-gene trimming. The study listed around 150 cytomegalovirus-associated TCR beta chains.

In the PCR, 60 Vbeta and 13 Jbeta primers were used. The table came from immunoSEQ multiplex PCR; TCRdb's copy has only in-frame clones and leaves some out. The data contain 120,000 to 150,000 clones, over 60% of them singletons. Likely unrecorded immune exposures existed in these nominally healthy donors. The chain uses TRBV18 and TRBJ1-2; TRBD1 is a possible D gene (6 bases). The clonotype comes from a male donor in good health and CMV-seronegative. Sequencing was done on a sample of PBMCs. In DNA, the CDR3 is TGTGCCAGCTCATCCTGGACAGCCTATGGCTACACCTTC. It yields the protein CASSSWTAYGYTF.